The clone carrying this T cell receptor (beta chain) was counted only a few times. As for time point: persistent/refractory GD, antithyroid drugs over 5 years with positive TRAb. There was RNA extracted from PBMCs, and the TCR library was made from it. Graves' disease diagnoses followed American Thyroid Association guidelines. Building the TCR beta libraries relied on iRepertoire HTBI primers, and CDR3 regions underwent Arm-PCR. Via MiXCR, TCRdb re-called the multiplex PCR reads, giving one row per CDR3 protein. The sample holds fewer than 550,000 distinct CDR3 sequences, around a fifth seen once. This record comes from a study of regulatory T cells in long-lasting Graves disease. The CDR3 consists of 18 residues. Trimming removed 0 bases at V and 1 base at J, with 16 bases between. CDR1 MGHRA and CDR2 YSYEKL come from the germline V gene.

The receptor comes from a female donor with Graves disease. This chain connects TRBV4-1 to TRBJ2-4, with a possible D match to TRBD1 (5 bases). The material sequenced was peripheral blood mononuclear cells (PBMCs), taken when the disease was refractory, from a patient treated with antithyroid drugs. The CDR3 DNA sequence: TGCGCCAGCAGCCAAGATCTGGGGCTTCGGTCCGCCAAAAACATTCAGTACTTC. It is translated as CASSQDLGLRSAKNIQYF.